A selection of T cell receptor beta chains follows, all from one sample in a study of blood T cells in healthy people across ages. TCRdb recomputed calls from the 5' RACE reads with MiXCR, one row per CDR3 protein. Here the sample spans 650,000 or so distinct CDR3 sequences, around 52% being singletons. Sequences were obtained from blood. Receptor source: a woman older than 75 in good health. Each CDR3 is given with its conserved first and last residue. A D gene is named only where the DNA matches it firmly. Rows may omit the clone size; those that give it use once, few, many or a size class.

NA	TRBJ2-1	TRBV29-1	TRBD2	CSVAHRLASYNEQFF	TGCAGCGTTGCCCACCGACTAGCTTCCTACAATGAGCAGTTCTTC
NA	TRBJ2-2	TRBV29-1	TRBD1	CSVEVGGTNTGELFF	TGCAGCGTTGAAGTAGGGGGCACGAACACCGGGGAGCTGTTTTTT
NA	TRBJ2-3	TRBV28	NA	CASSDPDTPDTQYF	TGTGCCAGCTCTGACCCGGACACCCCAGATACGCAGTATTTT
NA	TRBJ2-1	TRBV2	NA	CASRATSYNEQFF	TGTGCCAGCAGGGCTACCTCCTACAATGAGCAGTTCTTC
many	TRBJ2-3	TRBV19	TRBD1	CASSQGGGTQYF	TGTGCCAGTAGTCAAGGGGGCGGAACGCAGTATTTT
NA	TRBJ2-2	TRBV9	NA	CASSVSGRGVPGELFF	TGTGCCAGCAGCGTATCCGGCAGGGGCGTCCCCGGGGAGCTGTTTTTT
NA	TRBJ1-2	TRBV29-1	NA	CSVGPTPAGYTF	TGCAGCGTTGGCCCCACCCCAGCTGGCTACACCTTC
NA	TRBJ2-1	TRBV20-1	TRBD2	CSATPSGRPHEQFF	TGCAGTGCTACCCCTAGCGGGAGGCCCCATGAGCAGTTCTTC
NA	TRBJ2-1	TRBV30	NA	CAWRQLGSYNEQFF	TGTGCCTGGAGGCAACTAGGCTCCTACAATGAGCAGTTCTTC
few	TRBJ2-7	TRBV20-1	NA	CSAPGPYYEQYF	TGCAGCGCTCCGGGACCCTACTACGAGCAGTACTTC
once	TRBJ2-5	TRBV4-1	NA	CASSTTYGETQYF	TGCGCCAGCAGCACGACCTACGGGGAGACCCAGTACTTC
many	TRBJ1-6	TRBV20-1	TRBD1	CSAAPDRAYSPLHF	TGCAGTGCTGCACCGGACAGGGCATATTCACCCCTCCACTTT
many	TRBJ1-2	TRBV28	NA	CASSQTSGYGYTF	TGTGCCAGCAGTCAAACCTCGGGCTATGGCTACACCTTC
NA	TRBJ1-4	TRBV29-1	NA	CSVEDPREDTNEKLFF	TGCAGCGTTGAAGATCCCAGGGAAGACACTAATGAAAAACTGTTTTTT
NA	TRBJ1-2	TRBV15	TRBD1	CATSRDPGQGAHGYTF	TGTGCCACCAGCAGAGATCCCGGACAGGGGGCTCATGGCTACACCTTC
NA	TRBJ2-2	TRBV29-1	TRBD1	CSAGRDRATGELFF	TGCAGCGCCGGCCGGGACAGGGCTACCGGGGAGCTGTTTTTT
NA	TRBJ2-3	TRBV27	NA	CASSLSSGGSTDTQYF	TGTGCCAGCAGTTTATCGAGTGGCGGTAGCACAGATACGCAGTATTTT
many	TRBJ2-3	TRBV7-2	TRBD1	CASSSGQGAGDTQYF	TGTGCCAGCAGCTCAGGACAGGGGGCCGGAGATACGCAGTATTTT
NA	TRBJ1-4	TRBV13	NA	CASSRGDNEKLFF	TGTGCCAGCTCGAGGGGGGATAATGAAAAACTGTTTTTT
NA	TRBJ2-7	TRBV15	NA	CATSPRALSSYEQYF	TGTGCCACCAGCCCCCGGGCACTGAGCTCCTACGAGCAGTACTTC
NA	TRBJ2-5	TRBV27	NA	CASSLRDGEEIQYF	TGTGCCAGCAGCCTGAGGGACGGTGAAGAGATCCAGTACTTC
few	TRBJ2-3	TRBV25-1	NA	CASSDAQGRTDTQYF	TGTGCCAGCAGTGACGCCCAGGGGAGGACAGATACGCAGTATTTT
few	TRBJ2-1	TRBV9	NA	CASSVGLQSSYNEQFF	TGTGCCAGCAGCGTGGGACTCCAGAGCTCCTACAATGAGCAGTTCTTC
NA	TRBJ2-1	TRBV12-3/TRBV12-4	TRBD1	CASRLSPPWTGFRNEQFF	TGTGCCAGCAGGCTTAGCCCGCCGTGGACAGGGTTCCGCAATGAGCAGTTCTTC
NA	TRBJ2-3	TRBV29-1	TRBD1	CSSRGRGADTQYF	TGCAGCAGCAGGGGGCGAGGGGCAGATACGCAGTATTTT
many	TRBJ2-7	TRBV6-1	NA	CASKPGRSSYEQYF	TGTGCCAGCAAACCGGGACGGAGCTCCTACGAGCAGTACTTC
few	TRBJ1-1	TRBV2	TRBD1	CASRGTGVTEAFF	TGTGCCAGCAGGGGGACAGGGGTGACTGAAGCTTTCTTT
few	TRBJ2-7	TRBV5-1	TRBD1	CASSLMGQGANEQYF	TGCGCCAGCAGCTTGATGGGACAGGGGGCTAACGAGCAGTACTTC
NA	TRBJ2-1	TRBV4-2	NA	CASSRGSGYDEQFF	TGTGCCAGCAGCCGGGGATCCGGTTACGATGAGCAGTTCTTC
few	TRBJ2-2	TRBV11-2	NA	CASSLMTGINTGELFF	TGTGCCAGCAGCTTAATGACCGGGATTAACACCGGGGAGCTGTTTTTT
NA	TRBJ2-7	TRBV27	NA	CASSVTGEVYEQYF	TGTGCCAGCAGTGTAACGGGGGAAGTCTACGAGCAGTACTTC
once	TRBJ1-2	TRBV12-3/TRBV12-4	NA	CASSPTGTLNIRTGYTF	TGTGCCAGCAGTCCAACCGGGACCTTAAATATACGAACTGGCTACACCTTC
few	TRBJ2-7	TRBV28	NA	CASSIQGHEQYF	TGTGCCAGCAGTATACAGGGCCACGAGCAGTACTTC
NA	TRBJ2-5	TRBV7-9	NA	CASSLGLDRGNEQYF	TGTGCCAGCAGCTTAGGGCTCGACCGGGGCAATGAGCAGTACTTC
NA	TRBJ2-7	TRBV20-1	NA	CSARGQFSGDSPYEQYF	TGCAGTGCTAGGGGACAATTTTCAGGCGATAGCCCCTACGAGCAGTACTTC
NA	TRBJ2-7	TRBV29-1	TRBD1	CSVSRVTGGYEQYF	TGCAGCGTCTCCCGGGTCACAGGGGGCTACGAGCAGTACTTC
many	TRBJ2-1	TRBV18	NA	CASSPPGRGERNEQFF	TGTGCCAGCTCACCACCGGGCAGGGGCGAGCGCAATGAGCAGTTCTTC
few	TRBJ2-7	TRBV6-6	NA	CASNRALSYEQYF	TGTGCCAGCAACAGGGCGCTCTCCTACGAGCAGTACTTC
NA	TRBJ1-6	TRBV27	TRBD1	CASKGPGQINSPLHF	TGTGCCAGCAAGGGCCCGGGACAGATTAATTCACCCCTCCACTTT
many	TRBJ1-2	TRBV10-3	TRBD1	CAISSGQGQTFGYTF	TGTGCCATCAGCTCCGGACAGGGCCAGACATTCGGCTACACCTTC
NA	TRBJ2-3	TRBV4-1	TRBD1	CASSQDVAGTGMHTQYF	TGCGCCAGCAGCCAAGATGTGGCCGGGACAGGGATGCATACGCAGTATTTT
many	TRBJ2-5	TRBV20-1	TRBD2	CSAKSGTSGTQYF	TGCAGTGCTAAATCCGGGACTAGCGGGACCCAGTACTTC
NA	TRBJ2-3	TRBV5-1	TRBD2	CASSFGSGGSTDTQYF	TGCGCCAGCAGCTTCGGTAGCGGGGGTAGCACAGATACGCAGTATTTT
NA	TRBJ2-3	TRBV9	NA	CASTRGDTDIDTQYF	TGTGCCAGCACGCGCGGAGACACAGATATCGATACGCAGTATTTT
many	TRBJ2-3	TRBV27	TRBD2	CASSLSAGVDTQYF	TGTGCCAGCAGTTTATCGGCGGGGGTGGATACGCAGTATTTT